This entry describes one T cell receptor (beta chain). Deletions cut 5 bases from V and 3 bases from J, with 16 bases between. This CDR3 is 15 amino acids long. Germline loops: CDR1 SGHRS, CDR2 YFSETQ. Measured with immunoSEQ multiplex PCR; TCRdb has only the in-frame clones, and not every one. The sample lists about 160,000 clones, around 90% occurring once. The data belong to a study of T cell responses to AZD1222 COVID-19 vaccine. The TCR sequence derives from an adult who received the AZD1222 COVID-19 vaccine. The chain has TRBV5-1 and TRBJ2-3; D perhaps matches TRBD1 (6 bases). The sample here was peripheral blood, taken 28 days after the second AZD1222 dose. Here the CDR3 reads CASSPISQGTDTQYF. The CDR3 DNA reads TGCGCCAGCAGTCCAATTTCTCAGGGGACAGATACGCAGTATTTT.